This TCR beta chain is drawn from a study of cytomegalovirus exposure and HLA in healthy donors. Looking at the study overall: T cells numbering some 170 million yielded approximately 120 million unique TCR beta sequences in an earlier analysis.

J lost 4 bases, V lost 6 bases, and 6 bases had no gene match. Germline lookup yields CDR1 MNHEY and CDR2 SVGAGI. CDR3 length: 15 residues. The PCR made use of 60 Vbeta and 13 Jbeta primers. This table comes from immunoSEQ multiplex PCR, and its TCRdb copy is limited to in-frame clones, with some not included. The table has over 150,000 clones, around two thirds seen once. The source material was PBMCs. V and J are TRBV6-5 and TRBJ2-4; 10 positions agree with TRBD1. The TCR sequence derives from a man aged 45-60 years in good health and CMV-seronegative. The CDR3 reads CASRPPGQGKNIQYF. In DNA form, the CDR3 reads TGTGCCAGCAGGCCTCCGGGACAGGGGAAAAACATTCAGTACTTC.